This T cell receptor beta chain was sequenced during a study of human T cells and chemical hapten exposure. The overall study: Sensitization used 2% DPC on approximately 2 cm by approximately 2 cm upper inner arm skin.

Worth noting for this clonotype: Its antigen is as yet unknown.

Overall study findings and caveats: Compared with pre-sensitization or healthy control sets, expanded TCRs clustered more.

Trimming stripped 1 base from V and 2 bases from J, with 6 bases between. This CDR3 is built from 13 residues. The germline V gene has CDR1 MGHDK and CDR2 SYGVNS. Library construction involved attaching unique molecular identifiers to individual cDNA molecules, which allowed quantitative, reproducible TCR counting. The authors' processing: Sequenced samples showed a median of around 96,000 TCRs each, with counts running from around 25,000 to 690,000. TCRdb re-derived calls from the RACE reads in MiXCR, one entry per CDR3 protein. It is TCRdb's table, rather than the study itself, that gives the V and J calls and clone size. The sample has about 350,000 distinct CDR3 sequences, under 6.5% seen once. Stated time point: patch test 2, 6 weeks after DPC sensitization. Described treatment: therapeutic diphenylcyclopropenone sensitization with weekly scalp DPC.

The receptor's source is a young woman with alopecia areata. Some clones in this sample may be carry-over from other donors' samples. The V and J genes are TRBV25-1 and TRBJ2-7, with D perhaps being TRBD1 or TRBD2 (5 bases each). Specimen: whole blood, collected in connection with sensitization to the hapten diphenylcyclopropenone (DPC). CDR3 sequence: CASSELGAYEQYF. DNA of the CDR3: TGTGCCAGCAGTGAATTGGGGGCCTACGAGCAGTACTTC.